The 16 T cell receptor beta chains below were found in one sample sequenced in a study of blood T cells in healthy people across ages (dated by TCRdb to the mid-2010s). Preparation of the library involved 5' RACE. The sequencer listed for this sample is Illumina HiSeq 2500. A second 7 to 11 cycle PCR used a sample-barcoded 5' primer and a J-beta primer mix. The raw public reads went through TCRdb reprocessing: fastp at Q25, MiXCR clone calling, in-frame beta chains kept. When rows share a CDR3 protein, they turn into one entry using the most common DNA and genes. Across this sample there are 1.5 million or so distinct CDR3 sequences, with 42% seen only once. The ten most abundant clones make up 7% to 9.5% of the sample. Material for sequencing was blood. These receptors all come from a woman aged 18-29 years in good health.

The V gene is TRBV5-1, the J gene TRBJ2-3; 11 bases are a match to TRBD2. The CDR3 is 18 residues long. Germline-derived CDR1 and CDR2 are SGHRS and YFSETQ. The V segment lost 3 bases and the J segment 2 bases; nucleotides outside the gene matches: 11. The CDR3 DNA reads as TGCGCCAGCAGCTCCCACCCCACTAGCGGGGGATTCACAGATACGCAGTATTTT. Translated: CASSSHPTSGGFTDTQYF.

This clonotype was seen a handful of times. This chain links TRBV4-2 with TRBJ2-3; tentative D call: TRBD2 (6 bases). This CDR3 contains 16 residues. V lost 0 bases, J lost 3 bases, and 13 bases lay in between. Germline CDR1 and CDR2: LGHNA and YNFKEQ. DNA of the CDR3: TGTGCCAGCAGCCAAGACCCCGGGAGTCGGACAGATACGCAGTATTTT. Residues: CASSQDPGSRTDTQYF.

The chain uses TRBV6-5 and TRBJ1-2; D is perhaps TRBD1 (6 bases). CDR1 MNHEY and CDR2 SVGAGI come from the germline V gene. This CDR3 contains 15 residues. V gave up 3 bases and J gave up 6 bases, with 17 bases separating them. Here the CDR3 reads CASSYTNRVDNGYTF. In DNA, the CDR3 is TGTGCCAGCAGTTATACGAACAGGGTTGATAATGGCTACACCTTC.

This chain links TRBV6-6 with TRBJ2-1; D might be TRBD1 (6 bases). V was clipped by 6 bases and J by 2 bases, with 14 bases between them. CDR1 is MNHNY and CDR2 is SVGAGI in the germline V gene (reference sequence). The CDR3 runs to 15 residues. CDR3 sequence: CASRYRQVTYNEQFF. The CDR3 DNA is TGTGCCAGCAGATACCGACAGGTTACCTACAATGAGCAGTTCTTC.

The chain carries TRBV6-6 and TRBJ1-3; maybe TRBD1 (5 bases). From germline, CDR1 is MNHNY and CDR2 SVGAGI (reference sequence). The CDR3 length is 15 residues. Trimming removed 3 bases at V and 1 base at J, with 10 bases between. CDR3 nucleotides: TGTGCCAGCAGTTATGGGGGAGAATCTGGAAACACCATATATTTT. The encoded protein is CASSYGGESGNTIYF.

The DNA of the CDR3 is TGTGCCAGCAGTCCAATCACGGGACAGGGGGAAAAACTGTTTTTT. Translating gives CASSPITGQGEKLFF. The chain uses TRBV28 and TRBJ1-4; TRBD1 aligns across 10 bases. Per germline, CDR1 MDHEN and CDR2 SYDVKM. Trimming took 5 bases from V and 8 from J; bases not matched to a gene: 8. The CDR3 contains 15 residues.

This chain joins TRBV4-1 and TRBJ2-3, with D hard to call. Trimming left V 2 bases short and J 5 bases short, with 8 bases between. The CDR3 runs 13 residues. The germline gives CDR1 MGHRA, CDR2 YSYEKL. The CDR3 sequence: CASSQPWGDTQYF. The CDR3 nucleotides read TGCGCCAGCAGCCAACCCTGGGGAGATACGCAGTATTTT.

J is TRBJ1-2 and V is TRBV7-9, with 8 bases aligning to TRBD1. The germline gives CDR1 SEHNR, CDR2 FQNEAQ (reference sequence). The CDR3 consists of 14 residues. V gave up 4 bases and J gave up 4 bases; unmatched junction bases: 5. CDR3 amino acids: CASSSSGGVYGYTF. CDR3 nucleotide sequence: TGTGCCAGCAGCTCCTCAGGGGGCGTCTATGGCTACACCTTC.

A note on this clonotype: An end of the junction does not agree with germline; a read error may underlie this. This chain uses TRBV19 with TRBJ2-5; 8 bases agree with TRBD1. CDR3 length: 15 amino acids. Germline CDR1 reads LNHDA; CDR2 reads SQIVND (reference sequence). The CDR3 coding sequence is TGTGCCAGTAGTATAGATGCACAGGGGGGAGAGGCCCAGTACTTC. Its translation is CASSIDAQGGEAQYF.

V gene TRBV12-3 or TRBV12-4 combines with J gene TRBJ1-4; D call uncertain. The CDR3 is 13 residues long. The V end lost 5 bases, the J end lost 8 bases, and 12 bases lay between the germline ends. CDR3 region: CASSPQIQEKLFF. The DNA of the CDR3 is TGTGCCAGCAGTCCTCAGATCCAAGAAAAACTGTTTTTT.

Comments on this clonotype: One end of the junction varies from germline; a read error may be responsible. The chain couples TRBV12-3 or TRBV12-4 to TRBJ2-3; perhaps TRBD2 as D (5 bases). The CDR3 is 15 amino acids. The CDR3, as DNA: TGTGCCAACAGTTTAGGAGGAGCTTCTACAGATACGCAGTATTTT. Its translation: CANSLGGASTDTQYF.

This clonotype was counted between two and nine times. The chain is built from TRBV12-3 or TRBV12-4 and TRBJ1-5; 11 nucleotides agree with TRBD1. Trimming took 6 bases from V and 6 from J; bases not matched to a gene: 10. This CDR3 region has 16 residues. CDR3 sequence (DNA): TGTGCCAGCAGCCCCGGACAGGGGGCGACGGTTCAGCCCCAGCATTTT. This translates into CASSPGQGATVQPQHF.

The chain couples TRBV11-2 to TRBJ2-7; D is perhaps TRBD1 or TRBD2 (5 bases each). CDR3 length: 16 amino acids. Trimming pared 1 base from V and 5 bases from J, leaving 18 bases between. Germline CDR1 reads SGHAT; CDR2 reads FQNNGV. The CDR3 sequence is CASSLGGNMRGHEQYF. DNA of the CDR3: TGTGCCAGCAGCTTAGGAGGTAACATGAGGGGCCACGAGCAGTACTTC.

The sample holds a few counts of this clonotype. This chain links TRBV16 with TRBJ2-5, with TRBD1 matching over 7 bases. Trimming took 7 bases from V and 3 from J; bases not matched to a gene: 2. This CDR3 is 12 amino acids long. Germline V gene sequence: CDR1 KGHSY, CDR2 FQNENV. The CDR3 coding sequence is TGTGCCAGCAACGACAGGGAAGAGACCCAGTACTTC. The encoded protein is CASNDREETQYF. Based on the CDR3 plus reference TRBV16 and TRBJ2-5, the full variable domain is GEEVAQTPKHLVRGEGQKAKLYCAPIKGHSYVFWYQQVLKNEFKFLISFQNENVFDETGMPKERFSAKCLPNSPCSLEIQATKLEDSAVYFCASNDREETQYFGPGTRLLVL.

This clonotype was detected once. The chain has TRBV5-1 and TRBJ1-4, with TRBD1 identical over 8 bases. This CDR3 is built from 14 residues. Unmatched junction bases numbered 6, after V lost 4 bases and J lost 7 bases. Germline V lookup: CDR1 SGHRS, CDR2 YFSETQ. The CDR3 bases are TGCGCCAGCAGCCGATCAGGGGGCGGTGAAAAACTGTTTTTT. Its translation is CASSRSGGGEKLFF.

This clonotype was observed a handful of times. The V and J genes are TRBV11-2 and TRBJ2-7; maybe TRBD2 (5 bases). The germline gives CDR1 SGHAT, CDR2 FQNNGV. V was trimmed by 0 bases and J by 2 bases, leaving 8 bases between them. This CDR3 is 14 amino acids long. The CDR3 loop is CASSLDEGTYEQYF. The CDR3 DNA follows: TGTGCCAGCAGCTTAGATGAGGGTACCTACGAGCAGTACTTC.